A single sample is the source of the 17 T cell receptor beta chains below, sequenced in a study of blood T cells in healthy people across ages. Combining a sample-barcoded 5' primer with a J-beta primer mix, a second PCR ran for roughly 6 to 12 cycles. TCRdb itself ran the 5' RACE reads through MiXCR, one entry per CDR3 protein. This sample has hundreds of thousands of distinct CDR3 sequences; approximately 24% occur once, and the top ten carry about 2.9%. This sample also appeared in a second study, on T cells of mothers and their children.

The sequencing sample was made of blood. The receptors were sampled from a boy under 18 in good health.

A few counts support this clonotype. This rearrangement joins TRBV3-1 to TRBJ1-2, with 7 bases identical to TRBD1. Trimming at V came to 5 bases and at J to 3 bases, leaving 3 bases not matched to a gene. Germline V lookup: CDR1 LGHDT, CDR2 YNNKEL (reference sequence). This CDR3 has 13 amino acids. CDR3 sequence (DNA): TGTGCCAGCAGCGCGGGACAGTACTATGGCTACACCTTC. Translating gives CASSAGQYYGYTF.

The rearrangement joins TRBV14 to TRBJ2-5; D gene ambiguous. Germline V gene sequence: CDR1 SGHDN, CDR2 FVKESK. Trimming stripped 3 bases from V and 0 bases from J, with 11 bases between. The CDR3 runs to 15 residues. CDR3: CASSHNHYYQETQYF. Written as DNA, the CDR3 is TGTGCCAGCAGCCACAACCATTACTACCAAGAGACCCAGTACTTC.

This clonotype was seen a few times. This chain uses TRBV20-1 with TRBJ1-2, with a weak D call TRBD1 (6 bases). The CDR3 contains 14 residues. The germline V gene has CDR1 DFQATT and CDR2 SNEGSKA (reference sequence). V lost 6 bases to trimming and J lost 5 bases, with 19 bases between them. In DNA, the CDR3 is TGCAGTGCCTTTGGAAGGGACACCCCTTATGGCTACACCTTC. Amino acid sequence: CSAFGRDTPYGYTF.

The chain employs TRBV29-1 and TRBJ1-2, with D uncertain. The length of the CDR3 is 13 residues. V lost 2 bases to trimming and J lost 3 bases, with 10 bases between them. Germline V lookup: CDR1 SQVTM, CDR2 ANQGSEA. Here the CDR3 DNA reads TGCAGCGTTGAATCCACGGAAGACTATGGCTACACCTTC. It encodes CSVESTEDYGYTF.

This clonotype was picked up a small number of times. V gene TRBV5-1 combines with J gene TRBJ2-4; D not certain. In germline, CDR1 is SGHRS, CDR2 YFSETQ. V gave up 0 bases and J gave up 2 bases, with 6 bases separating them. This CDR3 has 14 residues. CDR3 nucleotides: TGCGCCAGCAGCTTGGATGGGACCAAAAACATTCAGTACTTC. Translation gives CASSLDGTKNIQYF.

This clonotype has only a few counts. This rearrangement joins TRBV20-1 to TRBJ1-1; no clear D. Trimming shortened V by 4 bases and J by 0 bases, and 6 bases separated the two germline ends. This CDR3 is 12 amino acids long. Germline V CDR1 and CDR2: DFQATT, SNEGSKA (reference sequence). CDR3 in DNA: TGCAGTGCTAAAGTGATGAACACTGAAGCTTTCTTT. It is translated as CSAKVMNTEAFF.

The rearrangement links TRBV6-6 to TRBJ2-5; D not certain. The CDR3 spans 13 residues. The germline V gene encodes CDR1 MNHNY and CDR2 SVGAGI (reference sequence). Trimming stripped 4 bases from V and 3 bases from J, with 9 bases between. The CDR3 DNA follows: TGTGCCAGCAGTTCCTCCCTAGAAGAGACCCAGTACTTC. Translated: CASSSSLEETQYF.

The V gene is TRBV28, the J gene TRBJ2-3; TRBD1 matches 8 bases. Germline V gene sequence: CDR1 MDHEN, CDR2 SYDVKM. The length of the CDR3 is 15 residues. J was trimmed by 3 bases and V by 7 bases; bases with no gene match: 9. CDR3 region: CASNLQGALTDTQYF. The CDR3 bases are TGTGCCAGCAACCTGCAGGGGGCGCTGACAGATACGCAGTATTTT.

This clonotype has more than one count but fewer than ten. CDR3: CATSKKRLPGETQYF. DNA of the CDR3: TGTGCCACCAGCAAGAAGCGACTCCCGGGGGAGACCCAGTACTTC. The chain carries TRBV15 and TRBJ2-5; tentatively, D is TRBD2 (5 bases). The CDR3 contains 15 residues. V lost 4 bases to trimming and J lost 5 bases, with 17 bases between them. In germline, CDR1 is LNHNV, CDR2 YYDKDF (reference sequence).

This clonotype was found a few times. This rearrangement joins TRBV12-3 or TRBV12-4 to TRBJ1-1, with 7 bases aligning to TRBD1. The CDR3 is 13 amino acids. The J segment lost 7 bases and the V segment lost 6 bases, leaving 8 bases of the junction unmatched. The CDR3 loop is CASSQGVGNEAFF. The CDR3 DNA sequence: TGTGCCAGCAGCCAGGGGGTGGGAAATGAAGCTTTCTTT.

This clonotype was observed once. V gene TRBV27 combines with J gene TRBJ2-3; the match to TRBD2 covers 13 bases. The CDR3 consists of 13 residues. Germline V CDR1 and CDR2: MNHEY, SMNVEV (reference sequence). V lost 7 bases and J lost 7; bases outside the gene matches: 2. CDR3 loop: CASTTSGRHTQYF. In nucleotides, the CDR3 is TGTGCCAGCACGACTAGCGGGAGGCATACGCAGTATTTT.

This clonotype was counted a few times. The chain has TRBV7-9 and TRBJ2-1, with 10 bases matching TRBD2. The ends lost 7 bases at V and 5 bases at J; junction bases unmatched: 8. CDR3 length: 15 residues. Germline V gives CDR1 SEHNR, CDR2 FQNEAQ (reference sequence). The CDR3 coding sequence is TGTGCCAGCACCCGGGGCGGGACTAGCGACAATGAGCAGTTCTTC. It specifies CASTRGGTSDNEQFF.

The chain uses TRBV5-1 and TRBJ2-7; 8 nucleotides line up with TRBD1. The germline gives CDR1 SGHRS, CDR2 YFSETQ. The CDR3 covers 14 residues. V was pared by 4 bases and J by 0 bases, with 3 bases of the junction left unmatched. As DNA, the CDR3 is TGCGCCAGCAGCACAGGGGGAGGCTCCTACGAGCAGTACTTC. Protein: CASSTGGGSYEQYF.

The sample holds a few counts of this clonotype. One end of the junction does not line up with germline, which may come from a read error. The CDR3 spells CSARGGGRDEQFF. The CDR3 DNA follows: TGCAGTGCCAGAGGGGGGGGGAGGGATGAGCAGTTCTTC. The V gene is TRBV20-1, the J gene TRBJ2-5; D might be TRBD2 (7 bases). The J call may be incorrect, as the DNA end agrees better with TRBJ2-1. CDR3 size: 13 residues. CDR1 is DFQATT, CDR2 SNEGSKA, per germline (reference sequence).

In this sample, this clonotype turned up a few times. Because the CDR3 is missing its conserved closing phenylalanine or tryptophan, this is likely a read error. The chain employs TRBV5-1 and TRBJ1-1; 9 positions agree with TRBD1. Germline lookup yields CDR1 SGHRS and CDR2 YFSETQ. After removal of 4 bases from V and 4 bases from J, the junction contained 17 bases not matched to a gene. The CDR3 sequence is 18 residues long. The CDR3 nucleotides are TGCGCCAGCAGCCCAGTCCCGGGACAGGGCCGCAACCCCACTGAAGCTTTCATT. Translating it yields CASSPVPGQGRNPTEAFI.

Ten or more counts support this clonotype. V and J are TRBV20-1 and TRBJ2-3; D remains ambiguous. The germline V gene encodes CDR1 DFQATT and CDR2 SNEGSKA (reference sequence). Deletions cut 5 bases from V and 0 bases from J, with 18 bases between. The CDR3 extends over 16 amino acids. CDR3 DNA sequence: TGCAGTGCTCCGGCTCCCCTCTCCACTAGCACAGATACGCAGTATTTT. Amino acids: CSAPAPLSTSTDTQYF.

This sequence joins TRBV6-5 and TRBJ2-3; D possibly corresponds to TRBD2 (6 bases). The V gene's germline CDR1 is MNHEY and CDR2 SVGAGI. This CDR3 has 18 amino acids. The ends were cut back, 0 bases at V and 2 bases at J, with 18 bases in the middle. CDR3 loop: CASSYSNTGLDVTDTQYF. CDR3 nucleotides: TGTGCCAGCAGTTACTCCAATACGGGACTCGATGTCACAGATACGCAGTATTTT.